This T cell receptor beta chain was identified during a study of T-cell reconstitution after alpha-beta-depleted transplantation in children. The CDR3 extends over 16 amino acids. V lost 0 bases, J lost 3 bases, and 6 bases stayed unmatched. Looked up from germline, CDR1 is LGHNA and CDR2 is YNFKEQ. Unique molecular identifiers were used in preparing the TCRbeta library. In TCRdb, the PCR reads were re-called with MiXCR into one record per CDR3 protein. Of 280,000 or so distinct CDR3 sequences in the sample, roughly 12% were seen once. This clonotype came up many times. Its antigen is unknown. Study-wide results and limits: Recipient T cells and thymic progenitors that survived gave rise to the high TCRbeta diversity observed at day 60 in some patients. T-cell counts and diversity at one year following transplant were attributed mainly to newly produced T cells. Expanded clones from the graft, numbering several hundred, reportedly supplied alpha-beta T cells about two months after transplant.

The TCR originated in a male patient aged 2 to 9 who had a stem cell transplant for chronic granulomatous disease, so the T cells may come from the graft donor. Sequenced material: peripheral blood, taken 180 days after TCRalphabeta/CD19-depleted stem cell transplant. The chain employs TRBV4-2 and TRBJ2-5, with TRBD2 matching over 8 bases. CDR3 region: CASSQDWGLEEETQYF. DNA for the CDR3: TGTGCCAGCAGCCAAGATTGGGGACTAGAGGAAGAGACCCAGTACTTC.